These 22 T cell receptor beta chains came from one sample sequenced in a study of shared clonotypes between healthy human individuals. Clones were sequenced by immunoSEQ multiplex PCR, and TCRdb holds only the in-frame ones, with some missing. The sample records approximately 740,000 clones, around two thirds being singletons. What was sequenced was memory CD4+ T cells sorted from blood. The subset: CD45RA-negative fraction. Source of these receptors: a woman in her twenties or thirties in good health.

In its sample, this clone was seen once. This sequence joins TRBV5-1 and TRBJ2-6, with 7 bases that match TRBD1. Germline V gene sequence: CDR1 SGHRS, CDR2 YFSETQ. The CDR3 runs to 18 residues. V was clipped by 1 base and J by 0 bases; unmatched bases: 7. CDR3 region: CASSLSGTASSGANVLTF. The DNA for the CDR3 is TGCGCCAGCAGCTTGTCGGGGACAGCTTCCTCTGGGGCCAACGTCCTGACTTTC.

The gene calls are TRBV5-1 and TRBJ1-1; no firm D call. V lost 1 base and J 4 bases, leaving 11 bases between the germline ends. Germline CDR1 reads SGHRS; CDR2 reads YFSETQ. The CDR3 sequence is 14 residues long. CDR3: CASSLRLGSTEAFF. CDR3 DNA: TGCGCCAGCAGCTTGCGACTCGGCAGCACTGAAGCTTTCTTT.

The CDR3 protein is CASSHGQGAYEQYF. As DNA, the CDR3 is TGCGCCAGCAGCCACGGACAGGGGGCATACGAGCAGTACTTC. The chain is built from TRBV5-1 and TRBJ2-7, with 11 bases aligning to TRBD1. The CDR3 loop spans 14 amino acids. Germline V CDR1 and CDR2: SGHRS, YFSETQ. J gave up 4 bases and V 4 bases, and 4 bases lay outside the gene matches.

This rearrangement joins TRBV5-8 to TRBJ2-5; the D is unclear. CDR3 length: 12 amino acids. Germline V gene sequence: CDR1 SGHTS, CDR2 YDEGEE. Between the trimmed V and J ends, which lost 4 bases and 7 bases, there was a span of 11 bases. CDR3 amino acids: CASSRAGGTQYF. The DNA of the CDR3 is TGTGCCAGCAGCAGGGCTGGCGGGACCCAGTACTTC.

The chain recombines TRBV4-1 with TRBJ2-2, with 7 bases identical to TRBD2. The V gene's germline CDR1 is MGHRA and CDR2 YSYEKL. The CDR3 spans 21 residues. The trim removed 3 bases at V and 2 bases at J, leaving 21 bases unmatched. The CDR3 sequence: CASSHETSRAASGANTGELFF. CDR3 coding DNA: TGCGCCAGCAGCCATGAAACCTCAAGGGCGGCTAGCGGAGCTAACACCGGGGAGCTGTTTTTT.

V gene TRBV19 combines with J gene TRBJ1-5; no clear D. CDR1 and CDR2 (germline): LNHDA, SQIVND (reference sequence). CDR3 size: 13 residues. Between the trimmed V and J ends, which lost 8 bases and 3 bases, there was a span of 11 bases. The CDR3 sequence: CASAGLFNQPQHF. CDR3 DNA sequence: TGTGCCAGTGCGGGTCTCTTCAATCAGCCCCAGCATTTT.

V gene TRBV19 combines with J gene TRBJ2-2; D gene unclear. CDR3 length: 15 amino acids. Germline loops: CDR1 LNHDA, CDR2 SQIVND (reference sequence). V was clipped by 6 bases and J by 1 base, with 12 bases between them. CDR3 coding DNA: TGTGCCAGTAGAAATCCTCCTGTGAACACCGGGGAGCTGTTTTTT. This encodes CASRNPPVNTGELFF.

This clone was recorded only once. This chain joins TRBV11-3 and TRBJ2-3; D remains ambiguous. V was clipped by 4 bases and J by 6 bases, with 5 bases between them. In germline, CDR1 is SGHNT, CDR2 YENEEA. This CDR3 has 11 residues. The CDR3 region is CASSSGDTQYF. The DNA of the CDR3 is TGTGCCAGCAGCTCCGGGGATACGCAGTATTTT.

The chain combines TRBV29-1 with TRBJ2-3, with D unresolved. Looked up from germline, CDR1 is SQVTM and CDR2 is ANQGSEA. The ends were cut back, 2 bases at V and 1 base at J, with 7 bases in the middle. The CDR3 is 13 amino acids. The CDR3, as DNA: TGCAGCGTTGAAAGGGTTGGCACAGATACGCAGTATTTT. Translating it yields CSVERVGTDTQYF.

This clone came up once. This chain joins TRBV28 and TRBJ2-3; D might be TRBD1 or TRBD2, each matching 5 bases. The CDR3 has 16 amino acids. Trimming left V 3 bases short and J 4 bases short, with 17 bases between. Germline V gene sequence: CDR1 MDHEN, CDR2 SYDVKM. CDR3 DNA: TGTGCCAGCAGTTTTAGGTGGGGGAGTTGGGCAGATACGCAGTATTTT. This encodes CASSFRWGSWADTQYF.

The chain links TRBV18 to TRBJ1-3; D remains unclear. The V gene's germline CDR1 is KGHSH and CDR2 LQKENI. V was cut by 5 bases and J by 4 bases, with 6 bases left in between. The CDR3 is 12 residues long. The CDR3 spells CASSLQGNTIYF. CDR3 DNA sequence: TGTGCCAGCTCATTACAGGGAAACACCATATATTTT. Full variable domain (rest looked up from reference TRBV18 and TRBJ1-3): NAGVMQNPRHLVRRRGQEARLRCSPMKGHSHVYWYRQLPEEGLKFMVYLQKENIIDESGMPKERFSAEFPKEGPSILRIQQVVRGDSAAYFCASSLQGNTIYFGEGSWLTVV.

This chain connects TRBV28 to TRBJ2-7, with D perhaps TRBD1 (6 bases). Germline assignment: CDR1 MDHEN and CDR2 SYDVKM. This CDR3 comprises 16 residues. V shed 4 bases and J shed 5 bases, with 21 bases lying between them. CDR3 coding DNA: TGTGCCAGCAGTTCGTTCGCAGGGACACCGACCGACGAGCAGTACTTC. Its protein is CASSSFAGTPTDEQYF.

The chain joins TRBV6-5 to TRBJ2-3, with no clear D. The V gene lost 5 bases and the J gene lost 1 base, with 7 bases spanning the gap. The germline CDR1 and CDR2 sequences are MNHEY and SVGAGI. The CDR3 has 13 residues. CDR3: CASSPPGTDTQYF. The DNA of the CDR3 is TGTGCCAGCAGTCCCCCGGGCACAGATACGCAGTATTTT.

The chain is built from TRBV18 and TRBJ2-2, with 8 nucleotides matching TRBD1. Per the germline V gene, CDR1 is KGHSH and CDR2 is LQKENI. This CDR3 comprises 14 residues. The V gene end was trimmed by 3 bases and the J gene end by 4 bases; junction bases not matched to a gene: 1. The CDR3 sequence: CASSPTGVTGELFF. DNA of the CDR3: TGTGCCAGCTCACCGACAGGGGTCACCGGGGAGCTGTTTTTT.

This clone occurred once. Other DNA sequences within the sample encode an identical CDR3. The chain links TRBV28 to TRBJ2-7; no clear D. This CDR3 region has 13 residues. CDR1 is MDHEN and CDR2 is SYDVKM in the germline V gene. The V end lost 1 base, the J end lost 0 bases, and 4 bases lay between the germline ends. The CDR3 protein is CASSLSSSYEQYF. In nucleotides, the CDR3 is TGTGCCAGCAGTTTATCATCCTCCTACGAGCAGTACTTC.

This rearrangement joins TRBV2 to TRBJ2-1, with 8 bases aligning to TRBD2. Germline CDR1 reads SNHLY; CDR2 reads FYNNEI. This CDR3 is 17 amino acids long. The junction had 15 bases not matched to a gene; V was cut back by 2 bases and J by 9 bases. The CDR3 DNA follows: TGTGCCAGCAGTGAACGCGGACTAGCTATTCTCCGGGGTGAGCAGTTCTTC. Protein product: CASSERGLAILRGEQFF. The full variable domain, with the rest looked up from reference TRBV2 and TRBJ2-1, is EPEVTQTPSHQVTQMGQEVILRCVPISNHLYFYWYRQILGQKVEFLVSFYNNEISEKSEIFDDQFSVERPDGSNFTLKIRSTKLEDSAMYFCASSERGLAILRGEQFFGPGTRLTVL.

The table lists this clone with a few counts. The gene calls are TRBV2 and TRBJ2-7; 7 positions match TRBD1. There are 13 residues in the CDR3. J gave up 5 bases and V 6 bases, and 7 bases lay outside the gene matches. Germline CDR1 is SNHLY and CDR2 is FYNNEI. Here the CDR3 DNA reads TGTGCCAGCAGAGTGACAGGGAGCGACGAGCAGTACTTC. This translates into CASRVTGSDEQYF.

This sequence joins TRBV7-8 and TRBJ1-5, with a tentative D call TRBD1 (5 bases). The germline gives CDR1 SGHVS, CDR2 FQNEAQ. The CDR3 spans 17 residues. V was shortened by 5 bases and J by 1 base, with 18 bases between the two germline ends. The CDR3 protein is CASSPRVGGRSNQPQHF. CDR3 DNA: TGTGCCAGCAGCCCGAGGGTGGGGGGAAGGAGCAATCAGCCCCAGCATTTT. The entire variable domain, with the rest obtained from reference TRBV7-8 and TRBJ1-5, is as follows: GAGVSQSPRYKVAKRGQDVALRCDPISGHVSLFWYQQALGQGPEFLTYFQNEAQLDKSGLPSDRFFAERPEGSVSTLKIQRTQQEDSAVYLCASSPRVGGRSNQPQHFGDGTRLSIL.

V and J are TRBV2 and TRBJ2-3; possibly TRBD1 for D (5 bases). CDR1 and CDR2 (germline): SNHLY, FYNNEI. This CDR3 spans 14 amino acids. Deletions cut 7 bases from V and 2 bases from J, with 13 bases between. CDR3 nucleotides: TGTGCCAGCATTGTCAGGGATCACACAGATACGCAGTATTTT. Protein: CASIVRDHTDTQYF.

In its sample, this clone was seen a few times. Other DNA sequences in the same sample also yield this CDR3. The V gene is TRBV2, the J gene TRBJ2-1; TRBD2 aligns across 9 bases. With V trimmed by 5 bases and J by 0 bases, 2 bases remained unmatched. The CDR3 extends over 15 amino acids. The germline V gene has CDR1 SNHLY and CDR2 FYNNEI. CDR3 DNA: TGTGCCAGCAGTTATAGCGGGAGCTCCTACAATGAGCAGTTCTTC. Amino acid sequence: CASSYSGSSYNEQFF.

V and J are TRBV2 and TRBJ2-5; 15 bases are a match to TRBD2. CDR1 is SNHLY, CDR2 FYNNEI, per germline. CDR3 size: 14 residues. With V trimmed by 6 bases and J by 5 bases, 1 base remained unmatched. This chain's CDR3 is CASRGTSGRETQYF. The CDR3, as DNA: TGTGCCAGCAGGGGGACTAGCGGGAGGGAGACCCAGTACTTC.

The genes are TRBV6-6 and TRBJ2-5; tentatively, D is TRBD1 (6 bases). CDR1 is MNHNY, CDR2 SVGAGI, per germline (reference sequence). The V and J ends lost 4 bases and 5 bases respectively, with 11 bases between them. The CDR3 runs to 13 residues. The CDR3 loop is CASSLQGEETQYF. The CDR3 DNA sequence: TGTGCCAGCAGTTTACAGGGAGAGGAGACCCAGTACTTC.